A selection of T cell receptor beta chains follows, all from one sample in a study of shared clonotypes between healthy human individuals. TCRdb keeps only in-frame clones here, not all; method: immunoSEQ multiplex PCR. This table holds millions of clones, 85% to 95% found once. The sequencing sample was made of naive CD8+ T cells from PBMCs. The receptors come from a man between 18 and 29 years old in good health. Some clones in this sample may be carry-over from other donors' samples. CDR3s include the opening cysteine and the closing phenylalanine or tryptophan. The D gene is left open where the match is weak. Only some rows state a clone size, as once, few, many or a class for expanded clones.

j_call cdr3_length v_call clone_size d_call cdr3_nt cdr3_aa
TRBJ1-3 12 TRBV7-9 few NA TGTGCCAGCAGCTTTAGTGGAAACACCATATATTTT CASSFSGNTIYF
TRBJ2-1 16 TRBV27 NA NA TGTGCCAGCAGTTTGGTAGGACAGGGAGGGTACAATGAGCAGTTCTTC CASSLVGQGGYNEQFF
TRBJ2-3 14 TRBV30 NA TRBD2 TGTGCCTGGAGCCTAGCGGGAGGTACAGATACGCAGTATTTT CAWSLAGGTDTQYF
TRBJ2-2 15 TRBV7-9 NA NA TGTGCCAGCAGCTTAGTGCCCAGCTCCACCGGGGAGCTGTTTTTT CASSLVPSSTGELFF
TRBJ2-7 15 TRBV10-3 NA NA TGTGCCATCAGTGAGTCGGGACTCAGCTCCTACGAGCAGTACTTC CAISESGLSSYEQYF
TRBJ2-3 16 TRBV7-8 NA NA TGTGCCAGCAGCTTAGTGTACTGGGCTACCACAGATACGCAGTATTTT CASSLVYWATTDTQYF
TRBJ1-3 14 TRBV27 NA TRBD1 TGTGCCAGCAGCGGACAGGTCTCTGGAAACACCATATATTTT CASSGQVSGNTIYF
TRBJ1-5 13 TRBV9 NA NA TGTGCCAGCATTCGGCGGACCTATCAGCCCCAGCATTTT CASIRRTYQPQHF
TRBJ2-2 12 TRBV11-3 NA NA TGTGCCAGCAGCCCGGATACCGGGGAGCTGTTTTTT CASSPDTGELFF
TRBJ2-3 18 TRBV5-6 NA TRBD2 TGTGCCAGCAGCCCCGGGACTAGCGGGAGCCGGAGCACAGATACGCAGTATTTT CASSPGTSGSRSTDTQYF
TRBJ1-3 15 TRBV9 NA NA TGTGCCAGCAGCGTAGCCCCAGGGTCTGGAAACACCATATATTTT CASSVAPGSGNTIYF
TRBJ2-1 13 TRBV7-9 NA NA TGTGCCACTAGCGACAGTTCCTACAATGAGCAGTTCTTC CATSDSSYNEQFF
TRBJ2-3 16 TRBV5-6 NA TRBD1 TGTGCCAGCAGCCCACTCGGGACAGGGGGCACAGATACGCAGTATTTT CASSPLGTGGTDTQYF
TRBJ2-2 14 TRBV19 NA NA TGTGCCAGTAGGAAGGGATTGAACACCGGGGAGCTGTTTTTT CASRKGLNTGELFF
TRBJ2-7 14 TRBV27 NA NA TGTGCCAGCAGTTTTGGGGCAGAATCCTACGAGCAGTACTTC CASSFGAESYEQYF
TRBJ1-5 14 TRBV28 NA TRBD1 TGTGCCAGCAGCAACAGGGGTAGCAATCAGCCCCAGCATTTT CASSNRGSNQPQHF
TRBJ2-7 17 TRBV5-1 NA TRBD2 TGCGCCAGCAGCTTGGGGAGTACGGGACTAGTCTCCCACGAGCAGTACTTC CASSLGSTGLVSHEQYF
TRBJ2-2 17 TRBV10-3 NA TRBD2 TGTGCCACTGAAAGGACTAGCGGGGGCCCGAACACCGGGGAGCTGTTTTTT CATERTSGGPNTGELFF
TRBJ1-5 14 TRBV28 few TRBD1 TGTGCCACCAAGGACAGGGACGGCAATCAGCCCCAGCATTTT CATKDRDGNQPQHF
TRBJ1-6 13 TRBV4-3 NA NA TGCGCCAGCAGCCAAGATCAGGTCTCACCCCTCCACTTT CASSQDQVSPLHF
TRBJ2-3 12 TRBV2 NA NA TGTGCCAGCAGACCTGGGTTGGATACGCAGTATTTT CASRPGLDTQYF
TRBJ1-2 11 TRBV27 few NA TGTGCCAGCAGGGCCAACTATGGCTACACCTTC CASRANYGYTF
TRBJ2-4 17 TRBV6-1 NA NA TGTGCCAGCAGTGAAGCTCCCAACAGGGAAGCCAAAAACATTCAGTACTTC CASSEAPNREAKNIQYF
TRBJ2-1 15 TRBV4-3 NA TRBD2 TGCGCCAGCAGCTTCGGGACTAGCGAAACCAATGAGCAGTTCTTC CASSFGTSETNEQFF
TRBJ2-7 15 TRBV4-1 NA TRBD1 TGCGCCAGCAGCCCAGGGGTGGGACAGGGCCACGAGCAGTACTTC CASSPGVGQGHEQYF
TRBJ2-2 16 TRBV29-1 NA TRBD1 TGCAGCGTTGCTCCGGGACAGGGGTCTCCATCCGGGGAGCTGTTTTTT CSVAPGQGSPSGELFF
TRBJ2-7 14 TRBV7-2 NA TRBD2 TGTGCCAGCAGCTTAACCGGGACTAGTACCGAGCAGTACTTC CASSLTGTSTEQYF
TRBJ2-7 14 TRBV13 NA NA TGTGCCAGCAGCCCACCCGGGGGCTCCTACGAGCAGTACTTC CASSPPGGSYEQYF
TRBJ2-7 14 TRBV18 NA NA TGTGCCAGCTCACCACCGCCGACGGTCAACGAGCAGTACTTC CASSPPPTVNEQYF
TRBJ1-1 16 TRBV21-1 NA NA TGTGCCAGCAGCAAAGCGGACGGGTGGACAGGTACTGAAGCTTTCTTT CASSKADGWTGTEAFF
TRBJ2-7 14 TRBV27 NA TRBD2 TGTGCCAGCAGTTCGGCACTAGCGTTGTACGAGCAGTACTTC CASSSALALYEQYF
TRBJ1-5 16 TRBV21-1 NA NA NA CASSVGTGNNNQPQHF
TRBJ2-2 16 TRBV9 NA TRBD1 TGTGCCAGCAGCGCCCAGGGGACAGGGGGCACCGGGGAGCTGTTTTTT CASSAQGTGGTGELFF
TRBJ2-1 15 TRBV5-6 NA NA TGTGCCAGCAGCAGCCCGGGTGGCTACAGCAATGAGCAGTTCTTC CASSSPGGYSNEQFF
TRBJ2-7 17 TRBV7-9 NA NA TGTGCCAGCAGCCCCCCCCCGGGGGCCCCAGAGTCCTACGAGCAGTACTTC CASSPPPGAPESYEQYF
TRBJ2-1 14 TRBV28 NA NA TGTGCCAGCGTTCACGGGACAACGTACAATGAGCAGTTCTTC CASVHGTTYNEQFF
TRBJ2-3 18 TRBV11-2 NA NA TGTGCCAGCAGCTTAGGGGAATTTGTGGGAGGATTCACAGATACGCAGTATTTT CASSLGEFVGGFTDTQYF
TRBJ2-2 15 TRBV28 NA NA TGTGCCAGCAGTTCTCTCGACAGCTACACCATGAAGCTGTTTTTT CASSSLDSYTMKLFF
TRBJ1-2 16 TRBV7-8 NA NA TGTGCCAGCAGCTTAGTAGTAGGGGATTTGACCTATGGCTACACCTTC CASSLVVGDLTYGYTF
TRBJ2-3 15 TRBV10-1 NA NA TGCGCCAGCAGCCTCACTACAGGGATATCAGATACGCAGTATTTT CASSLTTGISDTQYF
TRBJ2-5 14 TRBV11-1 NA TRBD1 TGTGCCAGCAGCAAAGACAGGGACCAAGAGACCCAGTACTTC CASSKDRDQETQYF
TRBJ2-3 16 TRBV5-3 NA TRBD1 TGTGCCAGAAGCTTGTCTCGGGACAGGGGGACAGATACGCAGTATTTT CARSLSRDRGTDTQYF